A few counts support the clone carrying this T cell receptor (beta chain). Its antigen is currently unknown. The data originate from a study of identical twins. MiXCR was run by TCRdb on the 5' RACE reads, yielding one entry per CDR3 protein. Altogether fewer than 900,000 distinct CDR3 sequences are present, 21% being singletons, with the ten largest covering roughly 4%. The germline V gene has CDR1 MNHEY and CDR2 SMNVEV (reference sequence). This CDR3 is built from 16 residues. J lost 5 bases, V lost 5 bases, and 12 bases had no gene match. Healthy Caucasians alone served as donors. The study's findings and limits: Cross-sectional statistical analysis, not tracking of the same donors, underpinned the conclusions.

This sample was shared with a second study, whose subject was T cells expressing NK-cell markers. That paper notes: CD3+CD56+NKG2C+, CD3+CD56+NKG2C- and CD3+CD56-NKG2C+ T cells, once sorted, supplied the TCR beta repertoires. Anti-gamma-delta TCR antibody use in several experiments restricted sorting to alpha-beta TCR T cells.

The chain has TRBV27 and TRBJ2-3; 8 nucleotides line up with TRBD1. This clonotype was obtained from a woman younger than 30 in good health. Sequenced: PBMCs. For the CDR3, the DNA is TGTGCCAGCAGTCTCAGACAGGGGATAAGGCGAGATACGCAGTATTTT. Protein: CASSLRQGIRRDTQYF.